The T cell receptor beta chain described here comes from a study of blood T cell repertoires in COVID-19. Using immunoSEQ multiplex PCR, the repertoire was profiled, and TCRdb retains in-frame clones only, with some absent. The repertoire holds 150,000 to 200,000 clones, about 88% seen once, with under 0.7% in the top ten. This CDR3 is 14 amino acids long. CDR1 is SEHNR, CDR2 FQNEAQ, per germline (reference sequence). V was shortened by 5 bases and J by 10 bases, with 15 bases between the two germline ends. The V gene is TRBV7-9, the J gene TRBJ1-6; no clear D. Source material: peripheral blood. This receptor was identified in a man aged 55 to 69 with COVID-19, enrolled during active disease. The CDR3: CASSLGPRGSPLHF. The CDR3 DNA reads TGTGCCAGCAGCCTAGGGCCCCGCGGGTCACCCCTCCACTTT.